The 6 T cell receptor beta chains listed next were all sequenced from one sample in a study of cytomegalovirus exposure and HLA in healthy donors. The PCR had 60 Vbeta and 13 Jbeta primers. Sequencing was performed with immunoSEQ multiplex PCR; in TCRdb, only in-frame clones are kept and a portion is missing. The sample data list some 23,000 clones. The material sequenced was PBMCs. The receptors were sampled from a male donor in good health and CMV-seropositive.

V and J are TRBV5-6 and TRBJ2-5, with TRBD1 matching 8 bases. The J segment lost 0 bases and the V segment lost 6 bases, leaving 4 bases of the junction unmatched. The CDR3 covers 14 residues. Looked up from germline, CDR1 is SGHDT and CDR2 is YYEEEE. Here the CDR3 reads CASKTGVYQETQYF. CDR3 DNA sequence: TGTGCCAGCAAGACAGGGGTGTACCAAGAGACCCAGTACTTC. The variable domain in full, with the rest retrieved from reference TRBV5-6 and TRBJ2-5, is DAGVTQSPTHLIKTRGQQVTLRCSPKSGHDTVSWYQQALGQGPQFIFQYYEEEERQRGNFPDRFSGHQFPNYSSELNVNALLLGDSALYLCASKTGVYQETQYFGPGTRLLVL.

The chain recombines TRBV27 with TRBJ2-2; 7 nucleotides line up with TRBD1. Per germline, CDR1 MNHEY and CDR2 SMNVEV (reference sequence). There are 18 residues in the CDR3. The V gene end was trimmed by 5 bases and the J gene end by 5 bases; junction bases not matched to a gene: 17. CDR3 nucleotide sequence: TGTGCCAGCAGTCTTCAGACAGCACCGGGACAGAAGACCGGGGAGCTGTTTTTT. This sequence encodes CASSLQTAPGQKTGELFF.

The chain carries TRBV4-3 and TRBJ2-7; the match to TRBD1 covers 9 bases. The ends lost 6 bases at V and 3 bases at J; junction bases unmatched: 9. This CDR3 has 15 amino acids. CDR1 is LGHNA and CDR2 is YSLEER in the germline V gene. CDR3 DNA: TGCGCCAGCAGAAGAGACAGGGGGTCCGACTACGAGCAGTACTTC. As protein: CASRRDRGSDYEQYF.

The chain carries TRBV7-9 and TRBJ1-1, with TRBD1 identical over 9 bases. The CDR3 runs 16 residues. Germline CDR1 is SEHNR and CDR2 is FQNEAQ (reference sequence). V lost 5 bases and J lost 3; bases outside the gene matches: 10. The CDR3 is CASSPRDGDRDTEAFF. In DNA, the CDR3 is TGTGCCAGCAGCCCTCGTGATGGGGACAGGGACACTGAAGCTTTCTTT.

The V gene is TRBV5-6, the J gene TRBJ2-2; a possible D gene is TRBD1 (6 bases). Trimming pared 1 base from V and 0 bases from J, leaving 10 bases between. CDR1 and CDR2 (germline): SGHDT, YYEEEE. CDR3 size: 16 residues. The CDR3, as DNA: TGTGCCAGCAGCTTGAGAAGGACAGCGAACACCGGGGAGCTGTTTTTT. Encoded protein: CASSLRRTANTGELFF.

This clone is deemed medium-sized by its frequency. The chain combines TRBV4-1 with TRBJ2-1; 10 bases match TRBD1. CDR3 size: 16 residues. CDR1 is MGHRA, CDR2 YSYEKL, per germline. V was pared by 3 bases and J by 3 bases, with 5 bases of the junction left unmatched. DNA for the CDR3: TGCGCCAGCAGCCAGGAATGGACAGGGGGCTACAATGAGCAGTTCTTC. As protein: CASSQEWTGGYNEQFF.